The rows below give T cell receptor beta chains drawn from one sample of a study of response to subunit inactivated influenza vaccine. A single record per CDR3 protein comes from TCRdb applying MiXCR to the RT-PCR reads. The sample contains approximately 500,000 distinct CDR3 sequences, approximately 12% of which appear only once. Sequenced here: PBMCs from blood, sampled 45 days after vaccination. Receptor source: a man in his forties or fifties who received an inactivated influenza vaccine. The CDR3 runs from the conserved cysteine through the conserved F or W. The D gene is left open where the match is weak. Not all rows give a size; the values are once, few, many and, for expanded clones, a class.

d_gene,abundance,j_gene,v_gene,CDR3nt,CDR3aa
.,.,TRBJ2-5,TRBV6-2/TRBV6-3,TGTGCCACCCTACCCGGAGGAGGGCCTGGGGAGACCCAGTACTTC,CATLPGGGPGETQYF
.,few,TRBJ2-6,TRBV28,TGTGCCAGCAGTTTAAATACACCCTCTGGGGCCAACGTCCTGACTTTC,CASSLNTPSGANVLTF
TRBD1,many,TRBJ2-7,TRBV5-1,TGCGCCAGCAGCTTGGGGGGACAGGGATCCTACGAGCAGTACTTC,CASSLGGQGSYEQYF
.,few,TRBJ1-6,TRBV15,TGTGCCACCAGCAGAGGGTCCTCACCCCTCCACTTT,CATSRGSSPLHF
.,few,TRBJ2-7,TRBV11-1,TGTGCCAGCAGCACGACCCCCGGGACTCCCGGAGGAGGCTACGAGCAGTACTTC,CASSTTPGTPGGGYEQYF
TRBD2,.,TRBJ2-2,TRBV7-3,TGTGCCAGCAGCCCAGCAGCGGGAGTTACCGGGGAGCTGTTTTTT,CASSPAAGVTGELFF
.,.,TRBJ2-3,TRBV7-9,TGTGCCCCCCAGGCCTCCACAGATACGCAGTATTTT,CAPQASTDTQYF
.,many,TRBJ2-5,TRBV29-1,TGCAGCGTTGACCCCGGGCCAGTATACCAAGAGACCCAGTACTTC,CSVDPGPVYQETQYF
.,few,TRBJ2-2,TRBV7-2,TGTGCCAGCAGCTTATACATGGCCGGGGAGCTGTTTTTT,CASSLYMAGELFF
TRBD2,.,TRBJ2-5,TRBV9,TGTGCCAGCAGCGTAGTAGGGGCGGGAGGACAAGAGACCCAGTACTTC,CASSVVGAGGQETQYF
.,.,TRBJ2-5,TRBV24-1,TGTGCCACCAGTGATTCCCTACAGGGAGACCTGGCCTTCAAGACCCAGTACTTC,CATSDSLQGDLAFKTQYF
.,.,TRBJ2-7,TRBV4-3,TGCGCCAGCAGCCACGATACCCTTTCTGGCGGGTACTACGAGCAGTACTTC,CASSHDTLSGGYYEQYF
TRBD1,few,TRBJ1-2,TRBV29-1,TGCAGCGTTGAGGCGCGGAGACCAAGGCAGGGGGCGAGCGAAAGTGGCTACACCTTC,CSVEARRPRQGASESGYTF
TRBD2,many,TRBJ2-1,TRBV29-1,TGCAGCGTTGAGCCCTTTAGCGGGGGGGGCAATGAGCAGTTCTTC,CSVEPFSGGGNEQFF
.,few,TRBJ2-3,TRBV4-2,TGTGCCAGCAGCCAAGGACTAGAGGAGGGCCGAGGTACGCAGTATTTT,CASSQGLEEGRGTQYF
.,few,TRBJ1-1,TRBV19,TGTGCCAGTAGTACTAGACAGGAAGCTTTCTTT,CASSTRQEAFF
.,.,TRBJ1-5,TRBV12-3/TRBV12-4,TGTGCCAGCAGTTTCTCATGGGGGGCTAACAATCAGCCCCAGCATTTT,CASSFSWGANNQPQHF
.,few,TRBJ1-6,TRBV6-1,TGTGCCAGCAGTGAATTAACGTTCAATTCACCCCTCCACTTT,CASSELTFNSPLHF
.,few,TRBJ2-7,TRBV5-1,TGCGCCAGCGCGCTGGACACCGTCTACGAGCAGTACTTC,CASALDTVYEQYF
.,few,TRBJ1-2,TRBV6-5,TGTGCCAGCAGTTCACGGACTTCTACACCATATGGCTACACCTTC,CASSSRTSTPYGYTF
.,.,TRBJ2-1,TRBV12-3/TRBV12-4,TGTGCCAGCAGTTTACAGGGGAGGTACTACAATGAGCAGTTCTTC,CASSLQGRYYNEQFF
.,.,TRBJ2-5,TRBV28,TGTGCCAGCAGTTTACGAAAGTTCAGTTCAGGAGGCCAAGAGACCCAGTACTTC,CASSLRKFSSGGQETQYF
.,few,TRBJ1-1,TRBV11-2,TGTGCCAGCAGCCCCAGGGCTTTAGGGAACACTGAAGCTTTCTTT,CASSPRALGNTEAFF
.,.,TRBJ2-2,TRBV6-5,TGTGCCAGCAGTTACGATGCGGGCGGCACCGGGGAGCTGTTTTTT,CASSYDAGGTGELFF
.,.,TRBJ2-5,TRBV2,TGTGCCAGCGGCCAGGGCCGCCAGAGAGGGAAGACCCAGTACTTC,CASGQGRQRGKTQYF
.,few,TRBJ2-3,TRBV11-2,TGTGCCAGCAGCTCCCCCCTGTCAAATACGCAGTATTTT,CASSSPLSNTQYF
.,few,TRBJ2-7,TRBV3-1,TGTGCCAGCAGCCCAGACGGGAATGAGCAGTACTTC,CASSPDGNEQYF
.,few,TRBJ2-1,TRBV6-1,TGTGCCAGCAGTGAATCGATCCCATCCTCCAATGAGCAGTTCTTC,CASSESIPSSNEQFF
TRBD2,.,TRBJ2-7,TRBV20-1,TGCAGTGCCAGGAACGGGGGGAACTACGAGCAGTACTTC,CSARNGGNYEQYF
.,few,TRBJ2-5,TRBV10-3,TGTGCCATCAGGGCAGAGGTCGGCGAGACCCAGTACTTC,CAIRAEVGETQYF
TRBD1,many,TRBJ2-5,TRBV28,TGTGCCAGCAGTTTAATCGGCAGGGGGCAAGAGACCCAGTACTTC,CASSLIGRGQETQYF
TRBD1,.,TRBJ2-1,TRBV30,TGTGCCTGGATCTACGGGACAGGGGGCTACAATGAGCAGTTCTTC,CAWIYGTGGYNEQFF
.,many,TRBJ1-4,TRBV12-3/TRBV12-4,TGTGCCAGCAGCCTCTCAAATGAAAAACTGTTTTTT,CASSLSNEKLFF
TRBD2,.,TRBJ2-7,TRBV11-2,TGTGCCAGCAGCTGGAGGACTAGCGGGCGGGAGCAGTACTTC,CASSWRTSGREQYF
TRBD2,.,TRBJ2-1,TRBV27,TGTGCCAGCAGTTTAGCTAGCGGGATTGGTGAGCAGTTCTTC,CASSLASGIGEQFF
.,.,TRBJ1-1,TRBV9,TGTGCCAGCAGCTTCCTAGACCCTCCATTTGCTGACACTGAAGCTTTCTTT,CASSFLDPPFADTEAFF
.,.,TRBJ2-2,TRBV9,TGTGCCAGCAGCGCCCCCCAGGGCCCCGGGGAGCTGTTTTTT,CASSAPQGPGELFF
TRBD1,.,TRBJ2-2,TRBV9,TGTGCCAGCAGCGCATACAGGGGGACGGGCACCGGGGAGCTGTTTTTT,CASSAYRGTGTGELFF
.,.,TRBJ2-1,TRBV4-3,TGCGCCAGCAGCCAAGGGGTTGGGGAGCAGTTCTTC,CASSQGVGEQFF
.,few,TRBJ2-5,TRBV3-1,TGTGCCAGCAGCCGCCCAACAGGGACCAAAGAGACCCAGTACTTC,CASSRPTGTKETQYF